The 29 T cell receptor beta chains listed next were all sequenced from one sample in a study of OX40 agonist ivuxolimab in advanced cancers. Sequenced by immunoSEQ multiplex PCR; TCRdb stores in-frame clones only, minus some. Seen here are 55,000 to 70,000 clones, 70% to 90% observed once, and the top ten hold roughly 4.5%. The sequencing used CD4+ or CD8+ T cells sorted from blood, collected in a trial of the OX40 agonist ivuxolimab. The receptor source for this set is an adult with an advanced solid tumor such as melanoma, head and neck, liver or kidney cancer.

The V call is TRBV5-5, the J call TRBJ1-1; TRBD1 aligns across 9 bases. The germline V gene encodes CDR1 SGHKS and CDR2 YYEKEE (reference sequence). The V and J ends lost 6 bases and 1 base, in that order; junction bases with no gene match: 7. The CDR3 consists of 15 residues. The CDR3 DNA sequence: TGTGCCAGCATCACAGGGGGCGCAGGGAACACTGAAGCTTTCTTT. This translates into CASITGGAGNTEAFF.

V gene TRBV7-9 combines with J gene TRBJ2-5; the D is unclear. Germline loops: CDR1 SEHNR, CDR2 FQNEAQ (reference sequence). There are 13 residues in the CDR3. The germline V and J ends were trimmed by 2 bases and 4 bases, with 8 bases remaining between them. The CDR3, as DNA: TGTGCCAGCAGCTTAAGGCACAGAGAGACCCAGTACTTC. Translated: CASSLRHRETQYF.

Written as DNA, the CDR3 is TGTGCCAGCAGTGTGGGACAGGTTATTTCACCCCTCCACTTT. It is translated as CASSVGQVISPLHF. The rearrangement links TRBV6-5 to TRBJ1-6, with 8 bases aligning to TRBD1. Germline CDR1 MNHEY, CDR2 SVGAGI. J lost 9 bases, V lost 5 bases, and 6 bases had no gene match. CDR3 length: 14 amino acids.

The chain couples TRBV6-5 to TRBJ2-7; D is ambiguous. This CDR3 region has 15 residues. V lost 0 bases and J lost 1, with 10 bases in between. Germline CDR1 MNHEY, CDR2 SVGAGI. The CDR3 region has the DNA TGTGCCAGCAGTTACTCGAAGGTCCGATCCTACGAGCAGTACTTC. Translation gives CASSYSKVRSYEQYF.

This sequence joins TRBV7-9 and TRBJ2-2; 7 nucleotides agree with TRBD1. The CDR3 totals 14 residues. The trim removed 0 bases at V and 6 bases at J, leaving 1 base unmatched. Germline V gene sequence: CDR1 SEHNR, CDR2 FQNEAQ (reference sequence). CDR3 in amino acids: CASSLATGSGELFF. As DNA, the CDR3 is TGTGCCAGCAGCTTAGCGACAGGGTCCGGGGAGCTGTTTTTT.

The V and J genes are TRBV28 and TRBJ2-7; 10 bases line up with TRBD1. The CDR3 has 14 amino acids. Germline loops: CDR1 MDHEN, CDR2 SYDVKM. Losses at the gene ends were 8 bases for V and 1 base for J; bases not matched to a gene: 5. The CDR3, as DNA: TGTGCCAGCGACGACAGGGGGCTTTCCTACGAGCAGTACTTC. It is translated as CASDDRGLSYEQYF.

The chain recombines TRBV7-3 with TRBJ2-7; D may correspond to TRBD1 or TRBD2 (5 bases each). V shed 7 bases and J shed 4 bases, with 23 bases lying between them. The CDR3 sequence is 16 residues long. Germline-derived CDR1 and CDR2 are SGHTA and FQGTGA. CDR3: CASTPLKGERGYEQYF. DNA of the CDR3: TGTGCCAGCACTCCTTTGAAGGGCGAGAGGGGATACGAGCAGTACTTC. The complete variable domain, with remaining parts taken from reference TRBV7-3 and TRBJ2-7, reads GAGVSQTPSNKVTEKGKYVELRCDPISGHTALYWYRQSLGQGPEFLIYFQGTGAADDSGLPNDRFFAVRPEGSVSTLKIQRTERGDSAVYLCASTPLKGERGYEQYFGPGTRLTVT.

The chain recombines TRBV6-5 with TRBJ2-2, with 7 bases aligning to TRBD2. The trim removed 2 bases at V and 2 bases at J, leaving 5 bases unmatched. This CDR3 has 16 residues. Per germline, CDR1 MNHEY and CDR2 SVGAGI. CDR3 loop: CASSYLRTSNTGELFF. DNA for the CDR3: TGTGCCAGCAGTTACCTCCGGACTAGTAACACCGGGGAGCTGTTTTTT.

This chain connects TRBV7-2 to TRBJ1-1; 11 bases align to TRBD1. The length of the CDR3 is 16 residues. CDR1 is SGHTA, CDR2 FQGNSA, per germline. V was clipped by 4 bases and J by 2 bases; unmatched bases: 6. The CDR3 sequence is CASSSGQGAGNTEAFF. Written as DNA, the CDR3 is TGTGCCAGCAGCTCAGGACAGGGGGCCGGTAACACTGAAGCTTTCTTT.

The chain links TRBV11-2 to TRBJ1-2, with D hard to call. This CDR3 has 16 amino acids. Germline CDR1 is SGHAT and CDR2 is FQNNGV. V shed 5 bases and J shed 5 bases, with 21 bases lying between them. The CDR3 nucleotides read TGTGCCAGCAGCATAGTCACTCTCGGGGAGGGTTATGGCTACACCTTC. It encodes CASSIVTLGEGYGYTF.

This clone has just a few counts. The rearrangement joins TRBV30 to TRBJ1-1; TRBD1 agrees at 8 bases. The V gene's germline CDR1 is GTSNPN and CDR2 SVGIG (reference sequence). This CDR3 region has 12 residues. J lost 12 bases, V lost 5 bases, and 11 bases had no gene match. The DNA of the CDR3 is TGTGCCTGGGCCCGGACAGGGCTAGAGACTTTCTTT. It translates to CAWARTGLETFF.

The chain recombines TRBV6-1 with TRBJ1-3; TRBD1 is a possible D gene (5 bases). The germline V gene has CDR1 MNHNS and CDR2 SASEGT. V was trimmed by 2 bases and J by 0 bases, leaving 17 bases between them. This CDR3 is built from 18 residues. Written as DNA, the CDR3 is TGTGCCAGCAGTGAAAGATTAATACAGGAGGCCTCTGGAAACACCATATATTTT. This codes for CASSERLIQEASGNTIYF.

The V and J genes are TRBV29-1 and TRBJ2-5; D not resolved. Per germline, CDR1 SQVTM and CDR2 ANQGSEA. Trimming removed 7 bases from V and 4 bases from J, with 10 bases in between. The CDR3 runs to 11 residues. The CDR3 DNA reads TGCAGCGCCTCTCCGGGAGAGACCCAGTACTTC. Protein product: CSASPGETQYF.

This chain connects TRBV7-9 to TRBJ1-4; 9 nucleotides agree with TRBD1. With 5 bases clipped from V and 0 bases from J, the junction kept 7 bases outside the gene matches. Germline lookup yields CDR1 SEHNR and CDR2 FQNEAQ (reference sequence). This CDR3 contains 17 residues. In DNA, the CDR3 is TGTGCCAGCAGCCAAGGACAGGGGCCTGCAACTAATGAAAAACTGTTTTTT. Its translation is CASSQGQGPATNEKLFF.

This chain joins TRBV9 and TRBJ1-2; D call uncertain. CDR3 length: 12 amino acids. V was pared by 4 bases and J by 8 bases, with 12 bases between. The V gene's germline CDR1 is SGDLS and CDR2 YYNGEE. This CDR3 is CASSSVNMGYTF. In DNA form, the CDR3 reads TGTGCCAGCAGCTCGGTAAATATGGGCTACACCTTC.

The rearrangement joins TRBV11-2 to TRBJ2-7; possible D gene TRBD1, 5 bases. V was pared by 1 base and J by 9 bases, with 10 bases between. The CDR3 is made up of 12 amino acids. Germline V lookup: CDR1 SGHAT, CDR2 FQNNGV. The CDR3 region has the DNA TGTGCCAGCAGCTTAGTGGACACCCTGCAGTACTTC. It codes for CASSLVDTLQYF.

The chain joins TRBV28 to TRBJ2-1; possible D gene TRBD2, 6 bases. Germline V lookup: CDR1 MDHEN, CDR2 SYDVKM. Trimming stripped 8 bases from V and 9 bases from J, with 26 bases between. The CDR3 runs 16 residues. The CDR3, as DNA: TGTGCCAGCTCCCCTTCGCTCCGGGAGCAGGCGGGTGAGCAGTTCTTC. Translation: CASSPSLREQAGEQFF.

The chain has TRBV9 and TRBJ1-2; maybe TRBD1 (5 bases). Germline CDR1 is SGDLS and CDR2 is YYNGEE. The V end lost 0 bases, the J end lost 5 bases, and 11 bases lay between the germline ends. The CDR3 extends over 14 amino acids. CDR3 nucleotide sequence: TGTGCCAGCAGCGTAGATGGGGGTTTGTATGGCTACACCTTC. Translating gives CASSVDGGLYGYTF. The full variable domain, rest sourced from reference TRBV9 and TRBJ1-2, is DSGVTQTPKHLITATGQRVTLRCSPRSGDLSVYWYQQSLDQGLQFLIQYYNGEERAKGNILERFSAQQFPDLHSELNLSSLELGDSALYFCASSVDGGLYGYTFGSGTRLTVV.

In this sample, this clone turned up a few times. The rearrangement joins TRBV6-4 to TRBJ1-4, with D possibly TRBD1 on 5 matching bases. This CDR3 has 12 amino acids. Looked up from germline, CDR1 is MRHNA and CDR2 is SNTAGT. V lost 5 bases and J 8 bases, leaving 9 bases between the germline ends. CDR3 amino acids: CASSHRGEKLFF. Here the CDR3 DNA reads TGTGCCAGCAGTCACCGGGGCGAAAAACTGTTTTTT.

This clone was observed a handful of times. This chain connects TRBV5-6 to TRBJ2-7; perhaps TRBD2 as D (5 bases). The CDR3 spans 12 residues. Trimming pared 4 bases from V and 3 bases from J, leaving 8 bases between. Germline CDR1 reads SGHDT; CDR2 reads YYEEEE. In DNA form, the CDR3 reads TGTGCCAGCAGCAGTAGCGACTACGAGCAGTACTTC. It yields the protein CASSSSDYEQYF. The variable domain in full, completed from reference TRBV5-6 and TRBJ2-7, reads DAGVTQSPTHLIKTRGQQVTLRCSPKSGHDTVSWYQQALGQGPQFIFQYYEEEERQRGNFPDRFSGHQFPNYSSELNVNALLLGDSALYLCASSSSDYEQYFGPGTRLTVT.

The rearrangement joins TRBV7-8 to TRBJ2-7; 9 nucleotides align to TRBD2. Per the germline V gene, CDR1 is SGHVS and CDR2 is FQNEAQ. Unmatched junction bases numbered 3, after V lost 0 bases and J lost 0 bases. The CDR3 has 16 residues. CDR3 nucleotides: TGTGCCAGCAGCTTAGCAGCGGGAGGATCCTCCTACGAGCAGTACTTC. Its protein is CASSLAAGGSSYEQYF.

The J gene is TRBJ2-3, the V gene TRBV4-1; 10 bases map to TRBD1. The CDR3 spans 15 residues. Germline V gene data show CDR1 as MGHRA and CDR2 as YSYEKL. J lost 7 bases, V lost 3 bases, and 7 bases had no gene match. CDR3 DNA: TGCGCCAGCAGCCACGCCGGGACAGGGGAATATACGCAGTATTTT. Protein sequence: CASSHAGTGEYTQYF.

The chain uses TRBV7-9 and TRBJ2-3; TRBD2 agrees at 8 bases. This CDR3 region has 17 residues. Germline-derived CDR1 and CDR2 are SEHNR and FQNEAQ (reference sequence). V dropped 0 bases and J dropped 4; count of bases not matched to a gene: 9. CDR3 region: CASSLAYGRAGADTQYF. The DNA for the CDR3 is TGTGCCAGCAGCTTAGCGTACGGGAGGGCCGGCGCAGATACGCAGTATTTT.

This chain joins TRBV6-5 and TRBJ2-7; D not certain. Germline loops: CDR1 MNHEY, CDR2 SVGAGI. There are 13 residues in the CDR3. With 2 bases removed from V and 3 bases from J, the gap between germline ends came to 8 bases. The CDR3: CASSYRTRYEQYF. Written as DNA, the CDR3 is TGTGCCAGCAGTTACAGGACCCGCTACGAGCAGTACTTC.

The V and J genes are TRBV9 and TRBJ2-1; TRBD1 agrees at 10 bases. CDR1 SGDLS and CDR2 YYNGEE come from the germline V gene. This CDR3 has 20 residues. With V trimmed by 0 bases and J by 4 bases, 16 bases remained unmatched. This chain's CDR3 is CASSVDDRGPPGAAYNEQFF. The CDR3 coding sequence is TGTGCCAGCAGCGTAGACGACAGGGGGCCCCCGGGAGCGGCGTACAATGAGCAGTTCTTC.

This CDR3 reads CASSTYGLAGYNEQFF. The CDR3 DNA is TGTGCCAGTAGCACGTATGGACTAGCGGGGTACAATGAGCAGTTCTTC. This chain links TRBV19 with TRBJ2-1; TRBD2 matches 12 bases. This CDR3 has 16 residues. The V and J ends lost 6 bases and 4 bases, in that order; junction bases with no gene match: 7. Germline-derived CDR1 and CDR2 are LNHDA and SQIVND (reference sequence).

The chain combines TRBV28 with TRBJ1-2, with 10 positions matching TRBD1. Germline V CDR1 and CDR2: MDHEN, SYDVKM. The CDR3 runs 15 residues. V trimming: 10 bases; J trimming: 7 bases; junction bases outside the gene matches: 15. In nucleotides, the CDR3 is TGTGCCACTCATCCGCCGGACAGGGGGATGAGTGGCTACACCTTC. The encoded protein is CATHPPDRGMSGYTF.

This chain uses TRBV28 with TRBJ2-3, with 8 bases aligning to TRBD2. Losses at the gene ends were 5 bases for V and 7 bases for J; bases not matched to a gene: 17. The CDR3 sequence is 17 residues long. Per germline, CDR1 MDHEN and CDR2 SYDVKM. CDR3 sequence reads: CASSGPESGSHQNTQYF. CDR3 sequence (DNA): TGTGCCAGCAGTGGCCCCGAGAGCGGGAGCCATCAAAATACGCAGTATTTT.

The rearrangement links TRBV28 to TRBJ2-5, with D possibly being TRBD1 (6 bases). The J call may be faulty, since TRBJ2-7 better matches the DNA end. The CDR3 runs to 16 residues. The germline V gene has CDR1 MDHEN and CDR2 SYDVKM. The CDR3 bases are TGTGCCAGCAGTTCCTTAAGGGGGACGAGGGCCCACGAGCAGTACTTC. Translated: CASSSLRGTRAHEQYF.